This T cell receptor (beta chain) was sequenced for a study of blood T cell repertoires in COVID-19. Study as a whole: COVID-19 samples collected from the United States, Italy and Spain covered acute and convalescent phases. Sources were T cells, B-cell-depleted T cells, or PBMCs; the material itself was cDNA or gDNA.

In the source study's methods: Nucleated cell counts were estimated from reference gene primer amplification. This table comes from immunoSEQ multiplex PCR, and its TCRdb copy is limited to in-frame clones, with some not included. V and J calls and clone size are given by that table; D and trimming were obtained from the DNA. The data show around 68,000 clones, roughly four fifths seen once. Trimming at V came to 4 bases and at J to 2 bases, leaving 3 bases not matched to a gene. CDR1 is SGHRS and CDR2 is YFSETQ in the germline V gene. The CDR3 covers 16 residues. Material: peripheral blood. The clonotype was recovered from a human donor in a cohort sampled during active COVID-19. The chain carries TRBV5-1 and TRBJ2-3, with 14 bases aligning to TRBD2. The CDR3 coding sequence is TGCGCCAGCAGCGTGGGACTAGCGGGGGCCACAGATACGCAGTATTTT. Translating gives CASSVGLAGATDTQYF.